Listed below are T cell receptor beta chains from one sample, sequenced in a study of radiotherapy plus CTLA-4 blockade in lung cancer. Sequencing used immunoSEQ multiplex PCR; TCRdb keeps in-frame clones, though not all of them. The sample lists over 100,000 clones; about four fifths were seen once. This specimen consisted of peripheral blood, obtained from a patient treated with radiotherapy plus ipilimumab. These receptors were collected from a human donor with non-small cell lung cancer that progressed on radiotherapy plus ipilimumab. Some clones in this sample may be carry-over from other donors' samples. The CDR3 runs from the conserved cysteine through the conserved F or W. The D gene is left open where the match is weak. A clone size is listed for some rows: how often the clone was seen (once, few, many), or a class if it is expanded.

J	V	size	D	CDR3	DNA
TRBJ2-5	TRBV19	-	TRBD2	CASSMNLAGVQETQYF	TGTGCCAGTAGTATGAATCTAGCGGGGGTCCAAGAGACCCAGTACTTC
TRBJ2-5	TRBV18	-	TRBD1	CASSPGTGGAETQYF	TGTGCCAGCTCACCCGGGACAGGGGGCGCCGAGACCCAGTACTTC
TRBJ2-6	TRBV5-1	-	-	CASSIGHLGANVLTF	TGCGCCAGCAGCATTGGGCACCTAGGGGCCAACGTCCTGACTTTC
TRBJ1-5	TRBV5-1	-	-	CASSLEVDQPQHF	TGCGCCAGCAGCTTGGAAGTGGATCAGCCCCAGCATTTT
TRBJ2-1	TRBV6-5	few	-	CASSEFHPRFF	TGTGCCAGCAGTGAATTTCACCCTCGGTTCTTC
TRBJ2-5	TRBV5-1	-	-	CASRSTGQETQYF	TGCGCCAGCAGATCTACAGGCCAAGAGACCCAGTACTTC
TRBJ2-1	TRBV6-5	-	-	CASSYQASVYNEQFF	TGTGCCAGCAGTTATCAGGCTAGCGTCTACAATGAGCAGTTCTTC
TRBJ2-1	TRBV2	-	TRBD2	CASRTSGVGEQFF	TGTGCCAGCAGGACTAGCGGGGTTGGGGAGCAGTTCTTC
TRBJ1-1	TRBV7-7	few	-	CASSLEVGAEAFF	TGTGCTAGCAGCTTAGAGGTCGGCGCTGAAGCTTTCTTT
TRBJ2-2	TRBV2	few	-	CASSRDGNTGELFF	TGTGCCAGCAGCAGGGACGGGAACACCGGGGAGCTGTTTTTT
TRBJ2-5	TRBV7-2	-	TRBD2	CASSLRTSRETQYF	TGTGCCAGCAGCCTAAGGACTAGCCGGGAGACCCAGTACTTC
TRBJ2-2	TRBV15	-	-	CATSSGHLTENTGELFF	TGTGCCACCAGCAGTGGACACCTGACAGAGAACACCGGGGAGCTGTTTTTT
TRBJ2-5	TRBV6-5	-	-	CASSWGRQETQYF	TGTGCCAGCAGTTGGGGACGACAAGAGACCCAGTACTTC
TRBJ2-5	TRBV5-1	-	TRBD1	CASSFRQGWETQYF	TGCGCCAGCAGCTTCCGACAGGGGTGGGAGACCCAGTACTTC
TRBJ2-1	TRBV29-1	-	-	CSVEFTGTNEQFF	TGCAGCGTTGAGTTTACTGGGACCAATGAGCAGTTCTTC
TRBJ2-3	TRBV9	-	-	CASSVGLAGTDTQYF	TGTGCCAGCAGCGTAGGGTTGGCCGGCACAGATACGCAGTATTTT
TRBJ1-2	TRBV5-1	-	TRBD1	CASSFPRQGGGYTF	TGCGCCAGCAGCTTCCCGAGACAGGGTGGAGGCTACACCTTC
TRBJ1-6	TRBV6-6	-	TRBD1	CASSPPGQYSPLHF	TGTGCCAGCAGCCCCCCGGGACAGTATTCACCCCTCCACTTT
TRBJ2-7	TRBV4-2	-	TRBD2	CASSQDGTSAYEQYF	TGTGCCAGCAGCCAAGACGGGACTAGCGCGTACGAGCAGTACTTC
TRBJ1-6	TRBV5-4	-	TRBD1	CASSPDRENSPLHF	TGTGCCAGCAGCCCGGACAGGGAGAATTCACCCCTCCACTTT
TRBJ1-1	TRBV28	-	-	CASSLWRNTEAFF	TGTGCCAGCAGTTTATGGAGGAACACTGAAGCTTTCTTT
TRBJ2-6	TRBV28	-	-	CASSYNRAGANVLTF	TGTGCCAGCAGTTATAATAGGGCTGGGGCCAACGTCCTGACTTTC
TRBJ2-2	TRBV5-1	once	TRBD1	CASSLLTGEAGELFF	TGCGCCAGCAGCTTGCTGACAGGGGAAGCCGGGGAGCTGTTTTTT
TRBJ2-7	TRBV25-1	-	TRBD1	CASSGEQGMPGDEQYF	TGTGCCAGCAGTGGGGAACAGGGGATGCCAGGCGACGAGCAGTACTTC
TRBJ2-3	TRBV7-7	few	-	CASSLGETDTQYF	TGTGCTAGCAGCTTAGGAGAAACAGATACGCAGTATTTT
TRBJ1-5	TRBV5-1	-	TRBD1	CASSEGTGTFNQPQHF	TGCGCCAGCAGCGAGGGGACAGGGACCTTCAATCAGCCCCAGCATTTT
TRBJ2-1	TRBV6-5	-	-	CASSLGLFGYEQFF	TGTGCCAGCAGTTTGGGACTCTTTGGGTATGAGCAGTTCTTC
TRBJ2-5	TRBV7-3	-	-	CASSASSLGTQYF	TGTGCCAGCAGTGCCTCTTCCCTAGGGACCCAGTACTTC
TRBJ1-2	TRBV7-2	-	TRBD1	CASSVSLGQGLSAGYTF	TGTGCCAGCAGCGTCAGCTTGGGACAGGGATTGAGCGCTGGCTACACCTTC
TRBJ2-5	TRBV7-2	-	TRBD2	CASSLGGRGASQETQYF	TGTGCCAGCAGCTTAGGGGGGCGGGGGGCTTCTCAAGAGACCCAGTACTTC
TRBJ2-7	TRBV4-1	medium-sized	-	CASSQGVQSYEQYF	TGCGCCAGCAGCCAAGGGGTCCAGTCCTACGAGCAGTACTTC
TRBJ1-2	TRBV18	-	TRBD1	CASSRGQGSGYTF	TGTGCCAGCTCACGGGGACAGGGGTCTGGCTACACCTTC